This passage covers 8 T cell receptor beta chains from one sample sequenced in a study of shared clonotypes between healthy human individuals. TCRdb keeps only in-frame clones here, not all; method: immunoSEQ multiplex PCR. The sample consists of roughly 720,000 clones, roughly 88% of them appearing once. Source material: memory CD8+ T cells from PBMCs. Described subset: CD45RO+ cells pooled with CCR7-negative TemRA cells. The receptors were sampled from a man between 18 and 29 years old in good health. Some clones in this sample may be carry-over from other donors' samples.

The chain combines TRBV2 with TRBJ2-3; TRBD2 aligns across 9 bases. Germline CDR1 and CDR2: SNHLY and FYNNEI. Trimming took 4 bases from V and 2 from J; bases not matched to a gene: 19. This CDR3 comprises 20 residues. The CDR3, as DNA: TGTGCCAGCAGTGGCAACCCTCCCTGGGGTAGCGGGGGCCTCACAGATACGCAGTATTTT. Translation gives CASSGNPPWGSGGLTDTQYF.

This chain uses TRBV10-2 with TRBJ2-7; no clear D. Per germline, CDR1 WSHSY and CDR2 SAAADI. Trimming left V 10 bases short and J 2 bases short, with 21 bases between. The CDR3 contains 15 residues. The CDR3 loop is CATNPRPDSPYEQYF. CDR3 nucleotide sequence: TGCGCCACCAACCCCCGCCCCGATTCCCCCTACGAGCAGTACTTC.

The sample holds a few counts of this clone. Other DNA sequences in the same sample also yield this CDR3. The rearrangement joins TRBV7-9 to TRBJ2-1; 7 bases match TRBD1. CDR3 length: 12 residues. With 7 bases clipped from V and 6 bases from J, the junction kept 3 bases outside the gene matches. In germline, CDR1 is SEHNR, CDR2 FQNEAQ (reference sequence). CDR3 protein: CASKGAGNEQFF. In nucleotides, the CDR3 is TGTGCCAGCAAGGGGGCGGGCAATGAGCAGTTCTTC.

The rearrangement links TRBV11-3 to TRBJ2-1; the D call may be TRBD1 or TRBD2 (5 bases each). The CDR3 loop spans 16 amino acids. V lost 0 bases to trimming and J lost 2 bases, with 11 bases between them. The germline V gene has CDR1 SGHNT and CDR2 YENEEA. This CDR3 is CASSLDAGGAYNEQFF. The CDR3 nucleotides are TGTGCCAGCAGCTTAGATGCTGGGGGTGCCTACAATGAGCAGTTCTTC.

This rearrangement joins TRBV7-9 to TRBJ2-4; 15 nucleotides agree with TRBD2. This CDR3 spans 16 amino acids. The V gene end was trimmed by 5 bases and the J gene end by 7 bases; junction bases not matched to a gene: 6. Germline CDR1 is SEHNR and CDR2 is FQNEAQ (reference sequence). The CDR3 DNA reads as TGTGCCAGCAGCCCGAGGACTAGCGGGAGGGAGAACATTCAGTACTTC. Translated, it gives CASSPRTSGRENIQYF.

The chain couples TRBV28 to TRBJ2-4; a weak D match, TRBD1 (6 bases). V lost 7 bases to trimming and J lost 8 bases, with 21 bases between them. Germline-derived CDR1 and CDR2 are MDHEN and SYDVKM. This CDR3 spans 15 amino acids. Here the CDR3 reads CASTNSRQVWDIQYF. The CDR3, as DNA: TGTGCCAGCACCAATTCCCGACAGGTTTGGGACATTCAGTACTTC. The full variable domain, rest sourced from reference TRBV28 and TRBJ2-4, is DVKVTQSSRYLVKRTGEKVFLECVQDMDHENMFWYRQDPGLGLRLIYFSYDVKMKEKGDIPEGYSVSREKKERFSLILESASTNQTSMYLCASTNSRQVWDIQYFGAGTRLSVL.

This clone was detected once. The rearrangement joins TRBV5-1 to TRBJ1-1; D is unclear. This CDR3 has 15 amino acids. The germline CDR1 and CDR2 sequences are SGHRS and YFSETQ. V shed 0 bases and J shed 3 bases, with 12 bases lying between them. The CDR3 reads CASSLGAGLDTEAFF. CDR3 bases: TGCGCCAGCAGCTTGGGAGCGGGTTTGGACACTGAAGCTTTCTTT.

This clone was picked up one time. Other DNA sequences within the sample encode an identical CDR3. V and J are TRBV9 and TRBJ2-1; D is uncertain. V lost 0 bases to trimming and J lost 0 bases, with 4 bases between them. Per the germline V gene, CDR1 is SGDLS and CDR2 is YYNGEE. The length of the CDR3 is 14 residues. CDR3 sequence reads: CASSVVPSYNEQFF. In DNA form, the CDR3 reads TGTGCCAGCAGCGTAGTTCCCTCCTACAATGAGCAGTTCTTC.